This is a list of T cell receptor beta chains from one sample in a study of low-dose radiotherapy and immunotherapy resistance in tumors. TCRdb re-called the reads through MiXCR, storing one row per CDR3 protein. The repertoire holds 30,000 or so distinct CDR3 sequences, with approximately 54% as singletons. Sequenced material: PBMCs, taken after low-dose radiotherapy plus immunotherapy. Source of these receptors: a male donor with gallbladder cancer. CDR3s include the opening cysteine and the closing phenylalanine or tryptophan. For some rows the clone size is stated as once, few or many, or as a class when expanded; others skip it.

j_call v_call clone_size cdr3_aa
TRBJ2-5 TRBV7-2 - CASRTGTGVETQYF
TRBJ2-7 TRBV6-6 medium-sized CASSPAYEQYF
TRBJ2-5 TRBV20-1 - CSATTWDLNGIETQYF
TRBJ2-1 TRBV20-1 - CSARDPSSYNEQFF
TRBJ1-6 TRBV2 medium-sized CASSESDIYTNSPLHF
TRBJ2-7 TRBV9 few CASSVAAGLADYEQYF
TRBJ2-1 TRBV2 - CASRGWDRVYNEQFF
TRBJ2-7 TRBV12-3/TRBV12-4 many CASSPRRSSYEQYF
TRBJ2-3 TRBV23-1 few CASSQREIRTDTQYF
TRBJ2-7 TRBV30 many CAWSEGSSYEQYF
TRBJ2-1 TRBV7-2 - CASSPLVTSGGFNEQFF
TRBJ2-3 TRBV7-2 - CASSVRHAGTDTQYF
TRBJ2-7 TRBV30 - CAWSDGSSYEQYF
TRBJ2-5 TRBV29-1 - CSVEAAGTQYF
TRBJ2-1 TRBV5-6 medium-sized CASSLDGGEVYNEQFF
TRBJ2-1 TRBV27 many CASRLGDRGQNEQFF
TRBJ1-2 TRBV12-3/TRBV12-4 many CASTNYRVSSPRGLYGYTF
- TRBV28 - CASCYRGGGSSYEQFF
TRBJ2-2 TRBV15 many CATSRGQGGTGELFF
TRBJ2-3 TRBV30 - CAWSRGPDTQYF
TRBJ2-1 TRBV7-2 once CASSLVGGSNEQFF
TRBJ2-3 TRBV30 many CAWRAGKTDTQYF
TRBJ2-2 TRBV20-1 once CSAMLEGFGGELFF
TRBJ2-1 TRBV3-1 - CASSHRSGGPYNEQFF
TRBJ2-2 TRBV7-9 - CANFGAGDNTGELFF
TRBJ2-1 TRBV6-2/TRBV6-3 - CASTFGLADNEQFF
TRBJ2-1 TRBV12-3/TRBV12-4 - CASTLVGRAHNEQFF
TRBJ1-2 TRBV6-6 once CASTPSDRPNYGYTF
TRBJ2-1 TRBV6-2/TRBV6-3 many CASRTTGGGAEQFF
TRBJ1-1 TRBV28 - CAILGVTEAFF
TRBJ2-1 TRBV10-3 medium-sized CAIMGQGGEPDEQFF
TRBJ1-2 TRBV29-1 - CSVEGRRNYGYTF
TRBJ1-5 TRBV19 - CASSHPVGEAHNQPQHF
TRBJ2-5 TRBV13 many CASSGLRGRQETQYF
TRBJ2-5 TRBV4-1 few CASSQQRGGGQETQYF
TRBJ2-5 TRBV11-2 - CASSSGAGGSQETQYF
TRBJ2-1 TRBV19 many CASRVARSYNEQFF
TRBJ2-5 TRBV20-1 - CSAEDQETQYF
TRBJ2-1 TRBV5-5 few CASSLEPRTQSSYNEQFF
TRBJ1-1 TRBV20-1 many CSAKPGANTEAFF
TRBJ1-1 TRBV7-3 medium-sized CASSLRAGTGRLNTEAFF
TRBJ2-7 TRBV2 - CASRRSPTYEQYF
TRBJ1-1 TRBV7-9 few CASSTEGVGTEAFF
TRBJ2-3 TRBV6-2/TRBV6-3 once CASRDQRGEPWDTQYF
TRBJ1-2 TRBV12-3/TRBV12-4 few CASSRSDRDDGYTF
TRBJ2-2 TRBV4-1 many CASVPNRGDTGELFF
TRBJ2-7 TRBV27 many CASARTFYEQYF
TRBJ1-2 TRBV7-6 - CASSLPAFYGYTF
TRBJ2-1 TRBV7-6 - CASSLAGAYNEQFF
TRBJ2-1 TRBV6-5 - CASSYTGSLEGEQFF
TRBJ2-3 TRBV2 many CASGLTDTQYF
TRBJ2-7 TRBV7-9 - CASRVAGGVYEQYF
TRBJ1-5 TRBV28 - CASSLGQVRQPQHF
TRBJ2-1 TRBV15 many CATSIKAGGLNEQFF